One and the same sample provided the 22 T cell receptor beta chains below, sequenced in a study of blood T cells in healthy people across ages. The second PCR ran about 6 to 12 cycles with a sample-barcoded 5' primer and J-beta primers. Using its own MiXCR run on the 5' RACE reads, TCRdb lists one record per CDR3 protein. This sample yields nearly 800,000 distinct CDR3 sequences, of which roughly 50% are seen a single time; about a quarter belongs to the top ten. The sample comprised blood. Receptors originate from a man aged 35 to 55 in good health.

The gene calls are TRBV27 and TRBJ2-3; 7 nucleotides align to TRBD1. Per germline, CDR1 MNHEY and CDR2 SMNVEV (reference sequence). CDR3 length: 16 residues. Losses at the gene ends were 4 bases for V and 3 bases for J; bases not matched to a gene: 10. CDR3 sequence: CASSSGQVFGTDTQYF. Written as DNA, the CDR3 is TGTGCCAGCAGTTCTGGACAGGTTTTTGGTACAGATACGCAGTATTTT.

V is TRBV20-1 and J is TRBJ2-7, with 9 bases matching TRBD1. Unmatched junction bases numbered 5, after V lost 6 bases and J lost 2 bases. The CDR3 is 13 amino acids. From germline, CDR1 is DFQATT and CDR2 SNEGSKA (reference sequence). Here the CDR3 reads CSATTGGTYEQYF. The CDR3 DNA sequence: TGCAGTGCAACGACAGGGGGAACCTACGAGCAGTACTTC.

This clonotype has only a few counts. V and J are TRBV7-2 and TRBJ2-5, with D perhaps matching TRBD1 (6 bases). V was trimmed by 5 bases and J by 1 base, leaving 11 bases between them. The CDR3 totals 14 residues. CDR1 SGHTA and CDR2 FQGNSA come from the germline V gene. DNA of the CDR3: TGTGCCAGCAGCGCTTACAGGGTCCAAGAGACCCAGTACTTC. Translated: CASSAYRVQETQYF.

V usage is TRBV12-3 or TRBV12-4 and J usage is TRBJ1-5; no clear D. V dropped 3 bases and J dropped 4 bases, with 13 bases sitting between them. The CDR3 covers 15 residues. In DNA, the CDR3 is TGTGCCAGCAGTTTCCGCAACGGGGAAAATCAGCCCCAGCATTTT. It specifies CASSFRNGENQPQHF.

In DNA form, the CDR3 reads TGTGCCAGCAGTAAAGGACCGAATAATCAGCCCCAGCATTTT. Protein product: CASSKGPNNQPQHF. This chain links TRBV27 with TRBJ1-5; D is uncertain. The V gene's germline CDR1 is MNHEY and CDR2 SMNVEV (reference sequence). The CDR3 consists of 14 residues. V lost 5 bases, J lost 4 bases, and 12 bases lay in between.

CDR3 region: CSAGGLYNEQFF. The CDR3 coding sequence is TGCAGTGCGGGAGGACTGTACAATGAGCAGTTCTTC. J is TRBJ2-1 and V is TRBV20-1; maybe TRBD2 (6 bases). Germline V gene sequence: CDR1 DFQATT, CDR2 SNEGSKA (reference sequence). There are 12 residues in the CDR3. V was pared by 6 bases and J by 4 bases, with 10 bases between.

V gene TRBV28 combines with J gene TRBJ2-5; the match to TRBD2 covers 10 bases. V lost 7 bases to trimming and J lost 7 bases; unmatched junction nucleotides: 9. Germline V gene sequence: CDR1 MDHEN, CDR2 SYDVKM. The length of the CDR3 is 14 residues. CDR3 sequence: CASNSSGGRRTQYF. CDR3 bases: TGTGCCAGCAACTCTAGCGGGGGCCGGAGGACCCAGTACTTC.

The V gene is TRBV28, the J gene TRBJ2-7; 13 nucleotides match TRBD2. Germline V gene data show CDR1 as MDHEN and CDR2 as SYDVKM. Trimming removed 5 bases from V and 8 bases from J; junction bases left unmatched: 9. This CDR3 has 15 residues. Written as DNA, the CDR3 is TGTGCCAGCAGTCCCACTAGCGGGAGGGGGGCCAAGCAGTACTTC. Its protein is CASSPTSGRGAKQYF.

This sequence joins TRBV27 and TRBJ1-1; tentative D call: TRBD1 (6 bases). In germline, CDR1 is MNHEY, CDR2 SMNVEV (reference sequence). The length of the CDR3 is 14 residues. Trimming cost V 5 bases and J 3 bases, with 13 bases left between them. The CDR3 here is CASSVTGTHTEAFF. The CDR3 coding sequence is TGTGCCAGCAGTGTTACCGGGACACACACTGAAGCTTTCTTT.

J is TRBJ2-1 and V is TRBV5-5; D not resolved. In germline, CDR1 is SGHKS, CDR2 YYEKEE (reference sequence). This CDR3 contains 16 residues. Trimming stripped 2 bases from V and 0 bases from J, with 12 bases between. In DNA form, the CDR3 reads TGTGCCAGCAGCTTAGGTCCTGGCGGCTCCTACAATGAGCAGTTCTTC. The encoded protein is CASSLGPGGSYNEQFF.

This rearrangement joins TRBV29-1 to TRBJ2-5; no firm D call. There are 12 residues in the CDR3. CDR1 and CDR2 from the germline V gene are SQVTM and ANQGSEA. Trimming cost V 6 bases and J 2 bases, with 10 bases left between them. CDR3 sequence reads: CSVTLPQETQYF. For the CDR3, the DNA is TGCAGCGTGACTCTTCCTCAAGAGACCCAGTACTTC.

This clonotype was seen more than once but under ten times. This rearrangement joins TRBV7-2 to TRBJ2-5, with 8 bases identical to TRBD2. CDR3 length: 15 amino acids. V lost 7 bases and J lost 3; bases outside the gene matches: 10. The germline V gene encodes CDR1 SGHTA and CDR2 FQGNSA. The CDR3 DNA follows: TGTGCCAGCACACAGACCGGGACTAGGGAAGAGACCCAGTACTTC. Its translation: CASTQTGTREETQYF.

The J gene is TRBJ2-1, the V gene TRBV5-1, with a possible D match to TRBD2 (5 bases). The CDR3 contains 16 residues. V was shortened by 7 bases and J by 5 bases, with 22 bases between the two germline ends. Germline V gene lookup returns CDR1 SGHRS and CDR2 YFSETQ. This CDR3 reads CASVPGIGLRNNEQFF. CDR3 nucleotides: TGCGCCAGCGTACCTGGGATTGGACTTCGAAACAATGAGCAGTTCTTC.

This chain joins TRBV6-1 and TRBJ2-6; TRBD2 is a possible D gene (5 bases). The V end lost 5 bases, the J end lost 0 bases, and 17 bases lay between the germline ends. CDR3 length: 18 residues. Germline V gene lookup returns CDR1 MNHNS and CDR2 SASEGT. The CDR3 DNA is TGTGCCAGCAGTCAAGGGCTAGCCACCCACTCTGGGGCCAACGTCCTGACTTTC. As protein: CASSQGLATHSGANVLTF.

The rearrangement links TRBV5-1 to TRBJ2-4; 7 positions match TRBD1. The J call is doubtful: the DNA matches TRBJ2-5 better. This CDR3 is built from 15 residues. Germline-derived CDR1 and CDR2 are SGHRS and YFSETQ. For the CDR3, the DNA is TGCGCCAGCAGCAATATAGGGGGCTACGAAGAGACCCAGTACTTC. This gives the protein CASSNIGGYEETQYF.

The table lists this clonotype with a few counts. The genes are TRBV11-1 and TRBJ2-5; 8 nucleotides line up with TRBD1. The V segment lost 5 bases and the J segment 7 bases; nucleotides outside the gene matches: 9. The germline V gene encodes CDR1 SGHAT and CDR2 FQDESV (reference sequence). The length of the CDR3 is 14 residues. The CDR3 sequence: CASSPTGAGVTQYF. CDR3 DNA: TGTGCCAGCAGCCCGACAGGGGCTGGTGTGACCCAGTACTTC.

The table lists this clonotype with a few counts. This chain joins TRBV5-1 and TRBJ2-1; 10 nucleotides agree with TRBD1. V shed 0 bases, J shed 7 bases, and the junction held 13 bases outside the gene matches. The CDR3 is 18 amino acids. CDR1 SGHRS and CDR2 YFSETQ come from the germline V gene. The CDR3 DNA follows: TGCGCCAGCAGCTTGGCAAAGGGGCCGGGACAGGGGAGGAATGAGCAGTTCTTC. This translates into CASSLAKGPGQGRNEQFF.

This CDR3 reads CASLYPINRDRINEQYF. The CDR3 DNA sequence: TGTGCCAGCCTCTATCCCATCAACCGGGACAGAATAAACGAGCAGTACTTC. The chain couples TRBV21-1 to TRBJ2-7; the D call in the table, TRBD1, was not verified against the DNA. TRBV21-1 is a documented pseudogene. The CDR3 totals 17 residues.

This clonotype was picked up one time. The chain uses TRBV11-3 and TRBJ2-3; a weak D match, TRBD1 (6 bases). V was trimmed by 6 bases and J by 2 bases, leaving 15 bases between them. The germline V gene has CDR1 SGHNT and CDR2 YENEEA. There are 15 residues in the CDR3. CDR3 sequence (DNA): TGTGCCAGCAGTATGGGGGCAACTATCACAGATACGCAGTATTTT. This gives the protein CASSMGATITDTQYF.

The rearrangement links TRBV10-3 to TRBJ1-2, with D perhaps TRBD1 (6 bases). CDR1 and CDR2 from the germline V gene are ENHRY and SYGVKD. This CDR3 region has 13 residues. V lost 11 bases and J 6 bases, leaving 19 bases between the germline ends. The CDR3 loop is CAVKQGPPDGYTF. Here the CDR3 DNA reads TGTGCCGTCAAACAGGGACCGCCGGATGGCTACACCTTC.

The chain combines TRBV27 with TRBJ2-3; a weak D match, TRBD1 (5 bases). Germline-derived CDR1 and CDR2 are MNHEY and SMNVEV (reference sequence). The V end was cut by 5 bases, the J end by 0 bases, with 12 bases between. This CDR3 region has 15 residues. CDR3 loop: CASSPGLSSTDTQYF. The CDR3 DNA sequence: TGTGCCAGCAGTCCAGGGCTTTCTAGCACAGATACGCAGTATTTT.

The gene calls are TRBV7-2 and TRBJ2-3; D not certain. Trimming pared 0 bases from V and 5 bases from J, leaving 9 bases between. Germline CDR1 and CDR2: SGHTA and FQGNSA. The CDR3 length is 14 residues. In DNA, the CDR3 is TGTGCCAGCAGCTTAGCCCAGGCCGTAGATACGCAGTATTTT. Protein: CASSLAQAVDTQYF.